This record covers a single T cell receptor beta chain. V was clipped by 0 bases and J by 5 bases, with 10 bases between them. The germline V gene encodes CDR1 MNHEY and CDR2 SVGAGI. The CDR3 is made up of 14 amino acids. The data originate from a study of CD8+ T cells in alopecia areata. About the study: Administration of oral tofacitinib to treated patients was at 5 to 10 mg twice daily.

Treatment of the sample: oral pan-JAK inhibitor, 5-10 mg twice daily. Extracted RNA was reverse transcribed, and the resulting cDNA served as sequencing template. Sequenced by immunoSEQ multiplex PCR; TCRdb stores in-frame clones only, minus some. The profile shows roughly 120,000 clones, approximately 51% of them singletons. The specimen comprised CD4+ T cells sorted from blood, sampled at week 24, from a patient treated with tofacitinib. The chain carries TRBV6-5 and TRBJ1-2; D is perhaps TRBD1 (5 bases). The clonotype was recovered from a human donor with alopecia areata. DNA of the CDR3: TGTGCCAGCAGTTACTCGACGGGGCGATATGGCTACACCTTC. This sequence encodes CASSYSTGRYGYTF.